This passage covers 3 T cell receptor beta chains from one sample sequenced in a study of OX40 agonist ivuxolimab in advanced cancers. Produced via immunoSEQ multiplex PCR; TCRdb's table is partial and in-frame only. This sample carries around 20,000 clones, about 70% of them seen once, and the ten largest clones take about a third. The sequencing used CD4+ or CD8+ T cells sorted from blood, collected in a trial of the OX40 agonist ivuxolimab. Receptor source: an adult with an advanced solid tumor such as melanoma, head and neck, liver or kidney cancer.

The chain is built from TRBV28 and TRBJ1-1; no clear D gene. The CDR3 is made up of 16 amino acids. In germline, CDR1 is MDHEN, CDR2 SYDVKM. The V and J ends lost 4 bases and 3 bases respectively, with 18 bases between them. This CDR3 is CASSYPVQGIYTEAFF. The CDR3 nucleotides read TGTGCCAGCAGTTACCCAGTCCAAGGGATCTACACTGAAGCTTTCTTT.

CDR3 in DNA: TGTGCCAGCACCGCTGCGGGGTGGTCCTACGAGCAGTACTTC. It yields the protein CASTAAGWSYEQYF. The V gene is TRBV7-9, the J gene TRBJ2-7, with a tentative D call TRBD2 (6 bases). The CDR3 sequence is 14 residues long. Per germline, CDR1 SEHNR and CDR2 FQNEAQ (reference sequence). V was shortened by 7 bases and J by 1 base, with 14 bases between the two germline ends.

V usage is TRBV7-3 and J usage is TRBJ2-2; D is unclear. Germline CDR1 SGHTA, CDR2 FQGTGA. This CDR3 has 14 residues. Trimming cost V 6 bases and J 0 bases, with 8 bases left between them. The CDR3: CASSDVANTGELFF. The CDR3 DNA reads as TGTGCCAGCAGTGATGTGGCGAACACCGGGGAGCTGTTTTTT.